This TCR beta chain appears in the sequencing data of a study of T cell repertoires in cytomegalovirus infection. TCRdb re-derived calls from the reads in MiXCR, one entry per CDR3 protein. The sample contains fewer than 250,000 distinct CDR3 sequences, roughly an eighth of which appear only once. V lost 1 base, J lost 6 bases, and 7 bases lay in between. Looked up from germline, CDR1 is SEHNR and CDR2 is FQNEAQ (reference sequence). The CDR3 spans 12 residues. Study outcomes and limitations: Summed frequency of public TCR beta families distinguished CMV carriers with the relevant HLA.

This clonotype was seen at least ten times. Antigen specificity is unknown. This sequence joins TRBV7-9 and TRBJ2-7; weak D call: TRBD1 (5 bases). The sample taken for sequencing was PBMCs. The receptor comes from a human donor in good health (CMV status not recorded). Some clones in this sample may be carry-over from other donors' samples. CDR3 nucleotide sequence: TGTGCCAGCAGCTTAGGAAGGGGCGAGCAGTACTTC. It is translated as CASSLGRGEQYF.